This TCR beta chain was recovered during a study of beta chain features in type 1 diabetes. Study-wide context: Age, gender and cell yields were similar between patients and healthy donors.

This clone was seen a few times. Antigen unknown. With 3 bases clipped from V and 8 bases from J, the junction kept 8 bases outside the gene matches. Germline assignment: CDR1 KGHSH and CDR2 LQKENI. There are 15 residues in the CDR3. Expressed TCRB transcripts were sequenced because the entire RNA isolate underwent reverse transcription. The data were produced by immunoSEQ multiplex PCR, yet TCRdb's version contains in-frame clones alone and is incomplete. Among some 330,000 clones listed, 10% to 15% were seen once. Findings of the study overall: In cDNA sequencing, cells with high TCR expression could be over-represented. For Type 1 diabetes patients, all four CD4+ subsets carried TCRB CDR3s that were moderately but significantly shorter.

The clonotype originates from a woman younger than 35 with type 1 diabetes. Sequencing was performed on naive CD4+ T cells from blood. The chain joins TRBV18 to TRBJ1-4, with TRBD1 matching 8 bases. CDR3 sequence (DNA): TGTGCCAGCTCACCGGGAGCAGGGGGCCAGGAAAAACTGTTTTTT. This sequence encodes CASSPGAGGQEKLFF. The whole variable domain, filled in from reference TRBV18 and TRBJ1-4, reads NAGVMQNPRHLVRRRGQEARLRCSPMKGHSHVYWYRQLPEEGLKFMVYLQKENIIDESGMPKERFSAEFPKEGPSILRIQQVVRGDSAAYFCASSPGAGGQEKLFFGSGTQLSVL.